The 20 T cell receptor beta chains in this list originate from one sample, sequenced in a study of T cells of healthy individuals. Each CDR3 protein gets one entry after TCRdb re-called the 5' RACE reads with MiXCR. This sample has approximately 58,000 distinct CDR3 sequences; around 15% occur once, and the top ten carry 15% to 20%. These receptors all come from a human donor in good health.

This CDR3 is CASSLSAGGDNQPQHF. Written as DNA, the CDR3 is TGCGCCAGCAGCTTGTCAGCAGGGGGAGACAATCAGCCCCAGCATTTT. The chain has TRBV5-1 and TRBJ1-5; 7 bases fit TRBD1. The CDR3 has 16 amino acids. The trim removed 1 base at V and 3 bases at J, leaving 7 bases unmatched. Germline V CDR1 and CDR2: SGHRS, YFSETQ. The whole variable domain, remainder taken from reference TRBV5-1 and TRBJ1-5, is KAGVTQTPRYLIKTRGQQVTLSCSPISGHRSVSWYQQTPGQGLQFLFEYFSETQRNKGNFPGRFSGRQFSNSRSEMNVSTLELGDSALYLCASSLSAGGDNQPQHFGDGTRLSIL.

The chain has TRBV6-2 or TRBV6-3 and TRBJ1-2; D not certain. Germline values: CDR1 MNHEY, CDR2 SVGEGT. V was trimmed by 7 bases and J by 4 bases, leaving 13 bases between them. The CDR3 is made up of 13 amino acids. CDR3 loop: CASTVDGSYGYTF. The CDR3 DNA sequence: TGTGCCAGCACCGTGGACGGTTCCTATGGCTACACCTTC.

This clonotype has only a few counts. The genes are TRBV12-5 and TRBJ2-1; a weak D match, TRBD2 (5 bases). The CDR3 runs to 16 residues. The V end lost 4 bases, the J end lost 8 bases, and 21 bases lay between the germline ends. CDR1 and CDR2 (germline): LGHNT, FRNRAP. In DNA form, the CDR3 reads TGTGCTAGTGGTTCCCTCCTCGACGGGATCGGTGATGAGCAGTTCTTC. Its translation is CASGSLLDGIGDEQFF.

The chain employs TRBV7-2 and TRBJ2-7; D is unclear. Deletions cut 0 bases from V and 5 bases from J, with 11 bases between. CDR1 and CDR2 from the germline V gene are SGHTA and FQGNSA. The CDR3 spans 14 residues. The chain's CDR3 is CASSLALGKNEQYF. The CDR3 bases are TGTGCCAGCAGCTTAGCGCTTGGTAAGAACGAGCAGTACTTC.

This clonotype was seen at least ten times. Here the CDR3 reads CASSGTGFNYGYTF. The CDR3 DNA follows: TGTGCCAGCAGCGGTACAGGGTTTAACTATGGCTACACCTTC. The gene calls are TRBV7-2 and TRBJ1-2; possibly TRBD1 for D (6 bases). The V gene lost 5 bases and the J gene lost 1 base, with 11 bases spanning the gap. The CDR3 runs to 14 residues. Germline loops: CDR1 SGHTA, CDR2 FQGNSA.

The chain links TRBV2 to TRBJ1-4; D unresolved. The germline gives CDR1 SNHLY, CDR2 FYNNEI. The V end lost 4 bases, the J end lost 5 bases, and 11 bases lay between the germline ends. The CDR3 extends over 14 amino acids. The CDR3 region is CASSVRRVNEKLFF. The CDR3 DNA reads TGTGCCAGCAGTGTCAGGCGGGTGAATGAAAAACTGTTTTTT.

The table lists this clonotype with a few counts. The CDR3 protein is CASSQNDQGVNTEAFF. For the CDR3, the DNA is TGCGCCAGCAGCCAGAATGACCAGGGGGTGAACACTGAAGCTTTCTTT. The genes are TRBV4-3 and TRBJ1-1, with 7 bases lining up with TRBD1. V shed 3 bases and J 0 bases; nucleotides not matched to a gene: 7. The germline CDR1 and CDR2 sequences are LGHNA and YSLEER. CDR3 length: 16 residues.

This clonotype was detected many times. V gene TRBV7-9 combines with J gene TRBJ2-3, with 7 bases aligning to TRBD2. V shed 8 bases, J shed 2 bases, and the junction held 7 bases outside the gene matches. This CDR3 comprises 14 residues. CDR1 is SEHNR, CDR2 FQNEAQ, per germline (reference sequence). The CDR3, as DNA: TGTGCCAGCCGCCTAGCGGCAAACACAGATACGCAGTATTTT. Its protein is CASRLAANTDTQYF.

V and J are TRBV9 and TRBJ2-7; D is possibly TRBD1 or TRBD2 (5 bases each). This CDR3 is built from 13 residues. Per the germline V gene, CDR1 is SGDLS and CDR2 is YYNGEE. V was cut by 0 bases and J by 4 bases, with 8 bases left in between. Here the CDR3 DNA reads TGTGCCAGCAGCGTAGCGGGGCAATACGAGCAGTACTTC. It encodes CASSVAGQYEQYF.

The chain joins TRBV5-5 to TRBJ1-1; no firm D call. In germline, CDR1 is SGHKS, CDR2 YYEKEE (reference sequence). The CDR3 loop spans 14 amino acids. V lost 6 bases and J 1 base, leaving 13 bases between the germline ends. CDR3 DNA: TGTGCCAGCACCTCTCACCTTTCGAACACTGAAGCTTTCTTT. This encodes CASTSHLSNTEAFF. Filled out from reference TRBV5-5 and TRBJ1-1, the complete variable domain reads DAGVTQSPTHLIKTRGQQVTLRCSPISGHKSVSWYQQVLGQGPQFIFQYYEKEERGRGNFPDRFSARQFPNYSSELNVNALLLGDSALYLCASTSHLSNTEAFFGQGTRLTVV.

This clonotype was counted ten times or more. This chain connects TRBV19 to TRBJ2-7; D unresolved. Trimming cost V 3 bases and J 0 bases, with 12 bases left between them. Per the germline V gene, CDR1 is LNHDA and CDR2 is SQIVND (reference sequence). There are 15 residues in the CDR3. CDR3 sequence (DNA): TGTGCCAGTAGTATGCAGGACGGAGACTCCTACGAGCAGTACTTC. Translating gives CASSMQDGDSYEQYF.

The chain couples TRBV4-2 to TRBJ2-7; 11 nucleotides line up with TRBD2. This CDR3 contains 16 residues. Germline loops: CDR1 LGHNA, CDR2 YNFKEQ. V was clipped by 2 bases and J by 4 bases; unmatched bases: 7. The CDR3 DNA sequence: TGTGCCAGCAGCCAAACGATTACTAGCGGGGGATACGAGCAGTACTTC. As protein: CASSQTITSGGYEQYF.

At least ten counts were recorded for this clonotype. V is TRBV5-8 and J is TRBJ1-4, with D perhaps TRBD1 (6 bases). There are 14 residues in the CDR3. Germline CDR1 reads SGHTS; CDR2 reads YDEGEE. The V end lost 0 bases, the J end lost 13 bases, and 16 bases lay between the germline ends. The CDR3 loop is CASSLGQVGSGLFF. In nucleotides, the CDR3 is TGTGCCAGCAGCTTGGGACAGGTGGGGAGTGGACTGTTTTTT.

CDR3 DNA sequence: TGTGCCAGCAGTTTAAAAAACATTCAGTACTTC. It codes for CASSLKNIQYF. V is TRBV25-1 and J is TRBJ2-4; D uncertain. V lost 5 bases and J lost 4, with 3 bases in between. This CDR3 has 11 amino acids. Germline V lookup: CDR1 MGHDK, CDR2 SYGVNS.

This clonotype came up many times. This chain joins TRBV5-1 and TRBJ1-5, with a tentative D call TRBD1 (6 bases). The CDR3 runs 18 residues. Germline V CDR1 and CDR2: SGHRS, YFSETQ. V was clipped by 0 bases and J by 3 bases, with 19 bases between them. The CDR3 nucleotides are TGCGCCAGCAGCTTGGGAACTGGGGGGCCGGCGTACAATCAGCCCCAGCATTTT. Its translation is CASSLGTGGPAYNQPQHF.

The J gene is TRBJ2-7, the V gene TRBV27; D unresolved. Germline lookup yields CDR1 MNHEY and CDR2 SMNVEV (reference sequence). Trimming pared 6 bases from V and 2 bases from J, leaving 20 bases between. The CDR3 is 16 amino acids. CDR3 residues: CASSPQTDGPTYEQYF. CDR3 bases: TGTGCCAGCAGCCCCCAGACGGACGGCCCGACCTACGAGCAGTACTTC.

This sequence joins TRBV12-3 or TRBV12-4 and TRBJ2-7; D is tentatively TRBD1 or TRBD2 (7 bases each). The ends were cut back, 8 bases at V and 5 bases at J, with 16 bases in the middle. There are 13 residues in the CDR3. CDR3 loop: CASQGGLSNEQYF. CDR3 DNA: TGTGCCAGCCAGGGGGGGTTAAGCAACGAGCAGTACTTC.

This clonotype was seen more than once but under ten times. The chain employs TRBV20-1 and TRBJ2-5, with D tentatively TRBD2 (6 bases). Germline lookup yields CDR1 DFQATT and CDR2 SNEGSKA (reference sequence). The CDR3 is made up of 15 amino acids. V lost 4 bases and J 5 bases, leaving 20 bases between the germline ends. The CDR3 nucleotides read TGCAGTGCTACTAGCTCGCGGGGACGCCTTGAGACCCAGTACTTC. This sequence encodes CSATSSRGRLETQYF.

The rearrangement links TRBV6-2 or TRBV6-3 to TRBJ2-1; 9 nucleotides match TRBD2. The CDR3 is made up of 15 amino acids. Germline V gene data show CDR1 as MNHEY and CDR2 as SVGEGT. Losses at the gene ends were 6 bases for V and 7 bases for J; bases not matched to a gene: 10. The CDR3 here is CASSRLSGSVNEQFF. The CDR3 nucleotides read TGTGCCAGCAGCCGTCTTAGCGGGAGTGTAAATGAGCAGTTCTTC.

This clonotype has a count of ten or more. The rearrangement links TRBV2 to TRBJ1-2; tentatively, D is TRBD1 (6 bases). The CDR3 length is 12 residues. V gave up 7 bases and J gave up 6 bases, with 12 bases separating them. Germline V gives CDR1 SNHLY, CDR2 FYNNEI. The CDR3 is CASKEGGDGYTF. As DNA, the CDR3 is TGTGCCAGCAAGGAGGGGGGGGATGGCTACACCTTC.